Listed below are T cell receptor beta chains from one sample, sequenced in a study of metastatic and nonmetastatic thyroid tumors. Using MiXCR, TCRdb re-called clones from the PCR reads. This sample has about 82,000 clones, with under 15% found just once. The sequenced sample was tumor tissue. The source is a female donor with papillary thyroid cancer or a benign thyroid nodule (not recorded which). Some clones in this sample may be carry-over from other donors' samples. Each CDR3 is given without its conserved first and last residue. Size tells how often a clone was seen (once, few, many) or the class of an expanded clone, and some rows leave it out.

>TRBJ2-1|-|TRBV7-3
ASSLKIGGPVYEQF
>TRBJ1-5|many|TRBV28
ASIYLGADFNQPQH
>TRBJ2-1|many|TRBV28
ASSVGGGTAWDRF
>TRBJ2-1|few|TRBV19
ASSTRDEQF
>TRBJ2-3|many|TRBV6-2/TRBV6-3
ASSYSAGTSGSHTQY
>TRBJ2-3|many|TRBV27
ASSLRGTTDTQY
>TRBJ1-5|many|TRBV20-1
SARWRDAEGPQH
>TRBJ2-7|many|TRBV10-3
AISERGEGEYEQY
>TRBJ1-2|-|TRBV11-1
ASSSPGGRQGTNYGYT
>TRBJ1-4|many|TRBV9
ASSVGGLTNEKLF
>TRBJ2-7|many|TRBV4-2
ASSQDFWTSGREQY
>TRBJ1-4|few|TRBV2
ASSRGATSEKLF
>TRBJ2-7|many|TRBV20-1
SFPGLYEQY
>TRBJ2-7|many|TRBV19
ASSIGGDGYEQY
>TRBJ2-7|-|TRBV11-1
ASSHDPGLSPNEHY
>TRBJ2-6|many|TRBV19
ASSADRGFGANVLT
>TRBJ1-2|many|TRBV6-1
ASRPTGDYGYT
>TRBJ1-2|-|TRBV5-1
ASSVGQGAVNDYT
>TRBJ2-7|many|TRBV6-1
ASSDSRHEQY
>TRBJ2-3|-|TRBV12-3/TRBV12-4
ASSLQAGGGDTQY
>TRBJ2-2|-|TRBV9
ASSYRGSNTGELF
>TRBJ2-2|-|TRBV20-1
SAREREGGELF
>TRBJ1-1|-|TRBV12-5
ASGPAPGTRNTEAF
>TRBJ2-3|many|TRBV28
ASSLPDSVPEEDTQY
>TRBJ1-1|many|TRBV11-2
ASSSSGTANTEAF
>TRBJ2-3|many|TRBV20-1
SAREVGIADTQY
>TRBJ1-1|many|TRBV10-3
AIGTTGGYAEAF
>TRBJ2-1|many|TRBV28
ASSLGLGTRSEQF